This T cell receptor beta chain was retrieved from a study of patients and donors after allogeneic stem cell transplantation. The V and J ends lost 1 base and 3 bases respectively, with 7 bases between them. The V gene's germline CDR1 is DFQATT and CDR2 SNEGSKA (reference sequence). The CDR3 has 12 residues. Using its own MiXCR run on the RT-PCR reads, TCRdb lists one record per CDR3 protein. Of about a million distinct CDR3 sequences listed, under 20% were seen once; the top ten hold around 6%. The sequence was obtained from a human donor who was either an allogeneic HSCT recipient or a stem cell or donor lymphocyte infusion donor (not recorded which). It is not recorded whose cells these are; they may come from a transplant donor. The genes are TRBV20-1 and TRBJ2-7, with D perhaps TRBD2 (5 bases). The sample comprised blood, either unsorted or a sorted T cell fraction (not recorded which). The CDR3 nucleotides are TGCAGTGCTAGAGGAGAGGGCTACGAGCAGTACTTC. Its translation: CSARGEGYEQYF.